These 14 T cell receptor beta chains were all obtained from the same sample, sequenced in a study of cytomegalovirus exposure and HLA in healthy donors. The data were produced by immunoSEQ multiplex PCR, yet TCRdb's version contains in-frame clones alone and is incomplete. In the table there are around 150,000 clones, 95% to 97% of which are singletons. Sequencing was performed on PBMCs. These receptors were collected from a woman aged 18 to 35 in good health and CMV-seronegative.

The V and J genes are TRBV9 and TRBJ1-1; 12 bases agree with TRBD1. This CDR3 contains 17 residues. The V and J ends lost 0 bases and 0 bases, in that order; junction bases with no gene match: 3. Germline V lookup: CDR1 SGDLS, CDR2 YYNGEE. The CDR3 sequence: CASSVARDRGLNTEAFF. The CDR3 DNA reads TGTGCCAGCAGCGTAGCCAGGGACAGGGGGCTGAACACTGAAGCTTTCTTT.

The chain employs TRBV9 and TRBJ2-7, with 8 bases fitting TRBD1. With V trimmed by 2 bases and J by 6 bases, 16 bases remained unmatched. The length of the CDR3 is 17 residues. Germline loops: CDR1 SGDLS, CDR2 YYNGEE. The CDR3 nucleotides read TGTGCCAGCAGCGTTCGTCCCGCCGGACAGGGACAAGCCGAGCAGTACTTC. Its translation: CASSVRPAGQGQAEQYF.

V and J are TRBV4-3 and TRBJ2-5; TRBD1 aligns across 9 bases. The CDR3 runs 15 residues. The V segment lost 0 bases and the J segment 4 bases; nucleotides outside the gene matches: 3. Germline V lookup: CDR1 LGHNA, CDR2 YSLEER. Here the CDR3 DNA reads TGCGCCAGCAGCCAAGAGGGACAGGGCGGAGAGACCCAGTACTTC. It codes for CASSQEGQGGETQYF.

The chain combines TRBV7-2 with TRBJ1-1; D unclear. CDR3 length: 14 residues. CDR1 is SGHTA, CDR2 FQGNSA, per germline. The V end was cut by 4 bases, the J end by 6 bases, with 15 bases between. CDR3 amino acids: CASSSYRGEAEAFF. For the CDR3, the DNA is TGTGCCAGCAGCTCGTATCGGGGTGAGGCTGAAGCTTTCTTT.

The genes are TRBV6-1 and TRBJ1-5; 10 bases map to TRBD1. V was clipped by 3 bases and J by 3 bases; unmatched bases: 5. Germline CDR1 is MNHNS and CDR2 is SASEGT. The CDR3 consists of 16 residues. CDR3 protein: CASSDRTGGHNQPQHF. The DNA of the CDR3 is TGTGCCAGCAGTGACCGGACAGGGGGGCACAATCAGCCCCAGCATTTT.

The V call is TRBV6-1, the J call TRBJ2-5; D gene unclear. V dropped 3 bases and J dropped 0 bases, with 11 bases sitting between them. This CDR3 contains 15 residues. Germline CDR1 and CDR2: MNHNS and SASEGT. The CDR3 nucleotides read TGTGCCAGCAGTGAGTCAGTAACGTACCAAGAGACCCAGTACTTC. This encodes CASSESVTYQETQYF.

This chain links TRBV6-5 with TRBJ1-1, with no clear D. V shed 6 bases and J shed 0 bases, with 11 bases lying between them. The germline gives CDR1 MNHEY, CDR2 SVGAGI. The CDR3 has 14 amino acids. The CDR3 DNA reads as TGTGCCAGCAGAAACAGAGTTATGAACACTGAAGCTTTCTTT. It translates to CASRNRVMNTEAFF.

The chain carries TRBV2 and TRBJ1-5; D gene unclear. The CDR3 is made up of 15 amino acids. V was cut by 7 bases and J by 6 bases, with 19 bases left in between. CDR1 and CDR2 from the germline V gene are SNHLY and FYNNEI. The DNA for the CDR3 is TGTGCCAGCAACCCCCGGGAGGGTTGGAGTCAGCCCCAGCATTTT. This translates into CASNPREGWSQPQHF.

The V gene is TRBV5-1, the J gene TRBJ2-2; the match to TRBD1 covers 9 bases. The germline V gene encodes CDR1 SGHRS and CDR2 YFSETQ. The ends lost 2 bases at V and 6 bases at J; junction bases unmatched: 5. The CDR3 is made up of 15 amino acids. The CDR3 protein is CASSLLGQGAGELFF. The CDR3 bases are TGCGCCAGCAGCTTATTGGGACAGGGTGCCGGGGAGCTGTTTTTT. Variable domain in full (rest from reference TRBV5-1 and TRBJ2-2): KAGVTQTPRYLIKTRGQQVTLSCSPISGHRSVSWYQQTPGQGLQFLFEYFSETQRNKGNFPGRFSGRQFSNSRSEMNVSTLELGDSALYLCASSLLGQGAGELFFGEGSRLTVL.

This chain links TRBV5-1 with TRBJ1-3; 7 positions agree with TRBD1. CDR1 and CDR2 (germline): SGHRS, YFSETQ. This CDR3 has 16 amino acids. Trimming at V came to 0 bases and at J to 0 bases, leaving 3 bases not matched to a gene. CDR3 protein: CASSLAWDSSGNTIYF. The CDR3 nucleotides are TGCGCCAGCAGCTTGGCTTGGGACAGCTCTGGAAACACCATATATTTT. The full variable domain, completed using reference TRBV5-1 and TRBJ1-3, is KAGVTQTPRYLIKTRGQQVTLSCSPISGHRSVSWYQQTPGQGLQFLFEYFSETQRNKGNFPGRFSGRQFSNSRSEMNVSTLELGDSALYLCASSLAWDSSGNTIYFGEGSWLTVV.

The CDR3: CASSWHRDRGIEEKLFF. CDR3 sequence (DNA): TGTGCCAGCAGCTGGCACCGGGACAGGGGGATTGAGGAAAAACTGTTTTTT. The chain is built from TRBV7-8 and TRBJ1-4; 11 bases fit TRBD1. Germline assignment: CDR1 SGHVS and CDR2 FQNEAQ. With 4 bases clipped from V and 8 bases from J, the junction kept 12 bases outside the gene matches. The CDR3 is 17 residues long.

This CDR3 reads CASSERAGDYNEQFF. In DNA, the CDR3 is TGTGCCAGCAGTGAAAGAGCGGGGGACTACAATGAGCAGTTCTTC. The rearrangement joins TRBV6-4 to TRBJ2-1; 8 positions match TRBD2. V lost 3 bases, J lost 3 bases, and 4 bases stayed unmatched. Germline-derived CDR1 and CDR2 are MRHNA and SNTAGT. The CDR3 contains 15 residues.

V is TRBV5-6 and J is TRBJ2-5; TRBD2 matches 14 bases. This CDR3 comprises 17 residues. CDR1 and CDR2 (germline): SGHDT, YYEEEE. Trimming removed 4 bases from V and 0 bases from J; junction bases left unmatched: 5. The CDR3 nucleotides are TGTGCCAGCAGCCGCTCGACTAGCGGGGGGGACCAAGAGACCCAGTACTTC. Translated, it gives CASSRSTSGGDQETQYF.

This chain uses TRBV7-2 with TRBJ2-5; D might be TRBD2 (6 bases). V was trimmed by 4 bases and J by 5 bases, leaving 11 bases between them. Per germline, CDR1 SGHTA and CDR2 FQGNSA. This CDR3 is 13 amino acids long. CDR3 protein: CASSSGLAETQYF. The CDR3 DNA follows: TGTGCCAGCAGCTCAGGGCTAGCGGAGACCCAGTACTTC.